The next 4 T cell receptor beta chains were all read from a single sample in a study of CD8+CD57+ T cells in acquired aplastic anemia. By flow cytometry, patients selected for sequencing had shown an expansion of CD8+CD57+ cells. Profiles of TCR beta VDJ and CDR3 were generated from a genomic DNA template. TCRdb re-analysed the reads in MiXCR, keeping a single row per CDR3 protein. In the table there are 150,000 to 160,000 distinct CDR3 sequences, approximately 52% of which are singletons. Sequenced input: sorted CD4+, CD8+, or CD8+CD57+ T cells (not recorded which) from PBMCs. Receptors originate from a human donor with aplastic anemia.

This clonotype was counted many times. J is TRBJ2-1 and V is TRBV12-3 or TRBV12-4; possibly TRBD1 or TRBD2 for D (5 bases each). CDR3 length: 11 amino acids. Trimming pared 5 bases from V and 8 bases from J, leaving 7 bases between. CDR3 nucleotides: TGTGCCAGCAGTGTGGGACATGAGCAGTTCTTC. The encoded protein is CASSVGHEQFF.

A few counts support this clonotype. This rearrangement joins TRBV14 to TRBJ2-5; D gene uncertain. V was cut by 2 bases and J by 5 bases, with 3 bases left in between. CDR1 is SGHDN, CDR2 FVKESK, per germline. The CDR3 loop spans 11 amino acids. CDR3 sequence: CASSQSETQYF. CDR3 sequence (DNA): TGTGCCAGCAGCCAATCGGAGACCCAGTACTTC. The variable domain in full, with the rest retrieved from reference TRBV14 and TRBJ2-5, is EAGVTQFPSHSVIEKGQTVTLRCDPISGHDNLYWYRRVMGKEIKFLLHFVKESKQDESGMPNNRFLAERTGGTYSTLKVQPAELEDSGVYFCASSQSETQYFGPGTRLLVL.

The chain recombines TRBV20-1 with TRBJ2-6; possible D gene TRBD2, 5 bases. Germline loops: CDR1 DFQATT, CDR2 SNEGSKA (reference sequence). V was clipped by 3 bases and J by 1 base, with 10 bases between them. The CDR3 is 15 residues long. In DNA, the CDR3 is TGCAGTGCTAGTTCCGGCGGGTCTGGGGCCAACGTCCTGACTTTC. Protein sequence: CSASSGGSGANVLTF.

The chain links TRBV24-1 to TRBJ1-2; D gene ambiguous. The CDR3 extends over 13 amino acids. Germline values: CDR1 KGHDR, CDR2 SFDVKD. Trimming took 6 bases from V and 0 from J, leaving 7 bases between them. The CDR3: CATSRDSNYGYTF. The DNA for the CDR3 is TGTGCCACCAGTCGGGATTCTAACTATGGCTACACCTTC.